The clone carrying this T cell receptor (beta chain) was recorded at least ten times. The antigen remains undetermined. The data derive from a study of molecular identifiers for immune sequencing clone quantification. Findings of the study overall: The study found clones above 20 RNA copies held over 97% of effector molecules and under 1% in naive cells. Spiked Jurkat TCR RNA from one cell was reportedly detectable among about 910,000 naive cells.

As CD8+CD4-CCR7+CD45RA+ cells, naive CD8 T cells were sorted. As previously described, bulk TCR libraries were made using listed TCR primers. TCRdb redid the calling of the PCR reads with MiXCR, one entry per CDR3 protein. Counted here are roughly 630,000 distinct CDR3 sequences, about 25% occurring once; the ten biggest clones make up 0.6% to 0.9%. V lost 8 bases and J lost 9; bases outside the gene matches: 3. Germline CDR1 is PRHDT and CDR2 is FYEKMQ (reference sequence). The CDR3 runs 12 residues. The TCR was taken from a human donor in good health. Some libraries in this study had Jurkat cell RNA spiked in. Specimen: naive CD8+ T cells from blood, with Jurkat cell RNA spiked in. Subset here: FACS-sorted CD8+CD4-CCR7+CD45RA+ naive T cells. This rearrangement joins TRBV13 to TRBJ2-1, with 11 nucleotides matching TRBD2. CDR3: CASEGTSGEQFF. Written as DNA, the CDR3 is TGTGCCAGCGAAGGGACTAGCGGTGAGCAGTTCTTC. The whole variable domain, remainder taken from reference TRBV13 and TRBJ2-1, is AAGVIQSPRHLIKEKRETATLKCYPIPRHDTVYWYQQGPGQDPQFLISFYEKMQSDKGSIPDRFSAQQFSDYHSELNMSSLELGDSALYFCASEGTSGEQFFGPGTRLTVL.